The 24 T cell receptor beta chains below come from one sample, sequenced in a study of T-cell reconstitution after alpha-beta-depleted transplantation in children. The authors prepared the TCRbeta library with unique molecular identifiers. MiXCR, run by TCRdb on the PCR reads, gives a single entry per CDR3 protein. The sample has 490,000 or so distinct CDR3 sequences, over 9.5% seen once. This specimen was PBMCs, taken before TCRalphabeta/CD19-depleted stem cell transplant. The origin of the receptors is a child under 10 years old with inherited bone marrow failure, due to receive a stem cell transplant.

V is TRBV18 and J is TRBJ2-7; 8 positions agree with TRBD1. The CDR3 totals 17 residues. The V segment lost 2 bases and the J segment 1 base; nucleotides outside the gene matches: 10. CDR1 and CDR2 from the germline V gene are KGHSH and LQKENI. The CDR3 coding sequence is TGTGCCAGCTCACCAATCCGTGAGGACAGGGTTTCCTACGAGCAGTACTTC. Amino acid sequence: CASSPIREDRVSYEQYF.

The sample holds many counts of this clonotype. V usage is TRBV29-1 and J usage is TRBJ2-5, with D possibly matching TRBD2 (5 bases). This CDR3 is built from 14 residues. The V gene lost 3 bases and the J gene lost 5 bases, with 16 bases spanning the gap. The germline gives CDR1 SQVTM, CDR2 ANQGSEA. CDR3 amino acids: CSVERAQLRETQYF. The CDR3 DNA reads TGCAGCGTTGAGCGGGCACAACTCAGGGAGACCCAGTACTTC.

This clonotype has ten or more counts. The rearrangement joins TRBV27 to TRBJ1-2, with unresolved D. V was cut by 2 bases and J by 3 bases, with 10 bases left in between. Germline-derived CDR1 and CDR2 are MNHEY and SMNVEV (reference sequence). The CDR3 contains 14 residues. The CDR3 DNA reads TGTGCCAGCAGTTTAGGGTCCTGGGACTATGGCTACACCTTC. Translation: CASSLGSWDYGYTF.

This clonotype was counted a few times. V is TRBV20-1 and J is TRBJ1-6; maybe TRBD1 (5 bases). The CDR3 covers 13 residues. With 6 bases removed from V and 6 bases from J, the gap between germline ends came to 12 bases. Germline assignment: CDR1 DFQATT and CDR2 SNEGSKA (reference sequence). The CDR3 bases are TGCAGTGCCTGGGGGGGAGTTAATTCACCCCTCCACTTT. Its translation is CSAWGGVNSPLHF.

This clonotype was seen many times. This sequence joins TRBV29-1 and TRBJ1-1; a weak D match, TRBD1 (5 bases). Germline assignment: CDR1 SQVTM and CDR2 ANQGSEA. The ends were cut back, 4 bases at V and 4 bases at J, with 7 bases in the middle. This CDR3 region has 11 residues. The CDR3 loop is CSVARGTEAFF. The CDR3, as DNA: TGCAGCGTTGCGAGGGGCACTGAAGCTTTCTTT.

This clonotype was recorded at least ten times. The chain joins TRBV4-1 to TRBJ2-5; D gene unclear. This CDR3 has 13 amino acids. Germline V CDR1 and CDR2: MGHRA, YSYEKL. Trimming stripped 3 bases from V and 1 base from J, with 6 bases between. The CDR3 coding sequence is TGCGCCAGCAGCCACCTAACCCAAGAGACCCAGTACTTC. This translates into CASSHLTQETQYF.

This CDR3 reads CASSPGRGLAGYTF. The CDR3 nucleotides read TGTGCCAGTAGCCCTGGGAGGGGGCTGGCTGGCTACACCTTC. The chain joins TRBV19 to TRBJ1-2; 7 bases are shared with TRBD1. Germline loops: CDR1 LNHDA, CDR2 SQIVND (reference sequence). V dropped 6 bases and J dropped 7; count of bases not matched to a gene: 11. The CDR3 runs 14 residues.

This clonotype has ten or more counts. The rearrangement uses TRBV7-2 and TRBJ2-7, with 10 bases matching TRBD2. Germline values: CDR1 SGHTA, CDR2 FQGNSA. The CDR3 is 14 residues long. J was trimmed by 2 bases and V by 3 bases; bases with no gene match: 1. The DNA of the CDR3 is TGTGCCAGCAGCTTTAGCGGGGGGACCTACGAGCAGTACTTC. Residues: CASSFSGGTYEQYF.

This clonotype was counted ten times or more. J is TRBJ2-7 and V is TRBV12-3 or TRBV12-4; the D call may be TRBD1 or TRBD2 (5 bases each). The CDR3 loop spans 14 amino acids. The V end lost 6 bases, the J end lost 4 bases, and 16 bases lay between the germline ends. CDR3 protein: CASSPPGRIYEQYF. The CDR3 coding sequence is TGTGCCAGCAGCCCTCCGGGACGGATTTACGAGCAGTACTTC.

This clonotype was seen repeatedly, ten times or more. This chain connects TRBV20-1 to TRBJ2-3, with 9 bases identical to TRBD2. Germline assignment: CDR1 DFQATT and CDR2 SNEGSKA (reference sequence). CDR3 length: 14 amino acids. V lost 6 bases to trimming and J lost 2 bases; unmatched junction nucleotides: 6. The CDR3 protein is CSAPRGRATDTQYF. The CDR3 DNA is TGCAGTGCCCCGCGCGGGAGGGCCACAGATACGCAGTATTTT.

The rearrangement joins TRBV5-1 to TRBJ2-7; a weak D match, TRBD1 (6 bases). Trimming took 4 bases from V and 2 from J, leaving 13 bases between them. The CDR3 extends over 14 amino acids. CDR1 SGHRS and CDR2 YFSETQ come from the germline V gene. The CDR3 loop is CASSIGAGAYEQYF. CDR3 nucleotides: TGCGCCAGCAGCATAGGGGCAGGGGCCTACGAGCAGTACTTC.

In this sample, this clonotype turned up a few times. The rearrangement joins TRBV5-6 to TRBJ1-1, with D perhaps matching TRBD1 (6 bases). This CDR3 comprises 15 residues. The germline gives CDR1 SGHDT, CDR2 YYEEEE. Deletions cut 0 bases from V and 5 bases from J, with 14 bases between. The CDR3 loop reads CASSLAFGGLTEAFF. In nucleotides, the CDR3 is TGTGCCAGCAGCTTGGCCTTCGGGGGGCTTACTGAAGCTTTCTTT. The full variable domain, with the rest looked up from reference TRBV5-6 and TRBJ1-1, is DAGVTQSPTHLIKTRGQQVTLRCSPKSGHDTVSWYQQALGQGPQFIFQYYEEEERQRGNFPDRFSGHQFPNYSSELNVNALLLGDSALYLCASSLAFGGLTEAFFGQGTRLTVV.

Ten or more counts support this clonotype. DNA of the CDR3: TGTGCCAGCAGTCCCCGGGGGCGGTCCTCCTACGAGCAGTACTTC. This sequence encodes CASSPRGRSSYEQYF. The chain combines TRBV27 with TRBJ2-7, with D perhaps being TRBD1 or TRBD2 (6 bases each). The CDR3 loop spans 15 amino acids. Germline V gives CDR1 MNHEY, CDR2 SMNVEV (reference sequence). V lost 5 bases and J lost 0, with 14 bases in between.

The rearrangement uses TRBV6-5 and TRBJ1-1; the D gene is possibly TRBD1 (6 bases). Germline CDR1 and CDR2: MNHEY and SVGAGI. Trimming pared 2 bases from V and 6 bases from J, leaving 13 bases between. The CDR3 runs 14 residues. As DNA, the CDR3 is TGTGCCAGCAGTTACGTCGGGGGCTCACCTGAAGCTTTCTTT. Translation: CASSYVGGSPEAFF.

This clonotype was found many times. The V and J genes are TRBV20-1 and TRBJ2-7, with unresolved D. With 3 bases removed from V and 2 bases from J, the gap between germline ends came to 17 bases. Germline lookup yields CDR1 DFQATT and CDR2 SNEGSKA (reference sequence). This CDR3 has 15 amino acids. The DNA of the CDR3 is TGCAGTGCTAGGACGGGCCCGGGCCATCCCTACGAGCAGTACTTC. It specifies CSARTGPGHPYEQYF.

This clonotype was observed many times. The rearrangement joins TRBV6-1 to TRBJ1-2; D perhaps matches TRBD1 (5 bases). The CDR3 contains 14 residues. V was trimmed by 4 bases and J by 3 bases, leaving 12 bases between them. Looked up from germline, CDR1 is MNHNS and CDR2 is SASEGT. The CDR3 protein is CASSGGRGDYGYTF. Written as DNA, the CDR3 is TGTGCCAGCAGTGGAGGGAGAGGGGACTATGGCTACACCTTC.

This clonotype has just a few counts. The V call is TRBV20-1, the J call TRBJ2-3, with no clear D. Germline-derived CDR1 and CDR2 are DFQATT and SNEGSKA (reference sequence). Trimming pared 6 bases from V and 0 bases from J, leaving 13 bases between. This CDR3 is 14 amino acids long. Here the CDR3 reads CSARLPLSTDTQYF. CDR3 sequence (DNA): TGCAGTGCACGACTGCCGCTGAGCACAGATACGCAGTATTTT.

On this clonotype: Just one base apart from a much larger clone, this may be a read error. The V gene is TRBV3-1, the J gene TRBJ2-3; D remains unclear. The V end lost 2 bases, the J end lost 4 bases, and 7 bases lay between the germline ends. CDR3 length: 13 residues. In germline, CDR1 is LGHDT, CDR2 YNNKEL (reference sequence). The CDR3 spells CASSQMPADTQYF. CDR3 nucleotide sequence: TGTGCCAGCAGCCAAATGCCGGCAGATACGCAGTATTTT.

This clonotype was seen only a few times. This rearrangement joins TRBV20-1 to TRBJ2-7; 9 bases line up with TRBD1. CDR1 and CDR2 (germline): DFQATT, SNEGSKA (reference sequence). V was clipped by 6 bases and J by 2 bases; unmatched bases: 5. The CDR3 sequence is 13 residues long. The CDR3 DNA is TGCAGTGCCACCGGGACAGGGACCTACGAGCAGTACTTC. Translating it yields CSATGTGTYEQYF.

V usage is TRBV7-9 and J usage is TRBJ2-5; 7 nucleotides match TRBD1. The CDR3 is 16 amino acids. V was clipped by 5 bases and J by 5 bases; unmatched bases: 14. Germline values: CDR1 SEHNR, CDR2 FQNEAQ (reference sequence). CDR3 protein: CASSAPGGVRTETQYF. The CDR3 nucleotides are TGTGCCAGCAGCGCACCAGGGGGTGTAAGAACGGAGACCCAGTACTTC.

This clonotype was observed at least ten times. The rearrangement uses TRBV7-9 and TRBJ1-1; the D is unclear. V lost 3 bases, J lost 4 bases, and 0 bases lay in between. CDR3 size: 10 residues. The germline V gene has CDR1 SEHNR and CDR2 FQNEAQ (reference sequence). In nucleotides, the CDR3 is TGTGCCAGCAGCTTCACTGAAGCTTTCTTT. This encodes CASSFTEAFF.

The sample holds many counts of this clonotype. The V call is TRBV15, the J call TRBJ2-3; 9 positions match TRBD1. Germline CDR1 is LNHNV and CDR2 is YYDKDF (reference sequence). J lost 6 bases, V lost 4 bases, and 5 bases had no gene match. The CDR3 has 14 amino acids. In DNA, the CDR3 is TGTGCCACCAGCAAGGACAGGGGAGAGGATACGCAGTATTTT. It encodes CATSKDRGEDTQYF.

CDR3 residues: CASSLAPQGSYEQYF. The CDR3 nucleotides are TGTGCCAGCAGCTTAGCCCCACAGGGTTCCTACGAGCAGTACTTC. The V and J genes are TRBV7-8 and TRBJ2-7; weak D call: TRBD1 (6 bases). The germline V gene has CDR1 SGHVS and CDR2 FQNEAQ. V shed 0 bases and J shed 1 base, with 10 bases lying between them. The CDR3 sequence is 15 residues long.

There are many counts of this clonotype. The gene calls are TRBV12-3 or TRBV12-4 and TRBJ1-2, with D perhaps TRBD1 (5 bases). Trimming stripped 2 bases from V and 3 bases from J, with 16 bases between. CDR3 size: 16 residues. CDR3 in DNA: TGTGCCAGCAGTTTAAACACAGGCGACTCTTACTATGGCTACACCTTC. This sequence encodes CASSLNTGDSYYGYTF.